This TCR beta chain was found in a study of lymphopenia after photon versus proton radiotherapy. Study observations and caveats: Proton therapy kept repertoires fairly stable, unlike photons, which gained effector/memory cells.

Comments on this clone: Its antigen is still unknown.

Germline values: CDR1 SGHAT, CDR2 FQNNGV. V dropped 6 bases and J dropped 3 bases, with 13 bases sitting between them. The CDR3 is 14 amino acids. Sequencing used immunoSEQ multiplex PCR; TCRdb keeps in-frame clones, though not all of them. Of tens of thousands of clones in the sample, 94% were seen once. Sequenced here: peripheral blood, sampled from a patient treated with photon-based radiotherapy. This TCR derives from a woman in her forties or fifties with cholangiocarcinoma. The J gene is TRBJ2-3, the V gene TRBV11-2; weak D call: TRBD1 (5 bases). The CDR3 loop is CASRWGPETDTQYF. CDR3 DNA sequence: TGTGCCAGCAGATGGGGCCCTGAGACAGATACGCAGTATTTT.